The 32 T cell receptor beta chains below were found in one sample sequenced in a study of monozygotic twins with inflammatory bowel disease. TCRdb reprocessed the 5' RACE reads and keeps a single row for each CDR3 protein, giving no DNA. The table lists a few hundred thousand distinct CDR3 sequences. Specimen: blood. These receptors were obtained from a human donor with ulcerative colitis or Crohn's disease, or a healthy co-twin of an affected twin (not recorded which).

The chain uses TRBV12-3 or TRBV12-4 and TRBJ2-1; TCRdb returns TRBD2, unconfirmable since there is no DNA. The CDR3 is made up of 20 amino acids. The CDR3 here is CASSFTAVAGNVGGYNEQFF.

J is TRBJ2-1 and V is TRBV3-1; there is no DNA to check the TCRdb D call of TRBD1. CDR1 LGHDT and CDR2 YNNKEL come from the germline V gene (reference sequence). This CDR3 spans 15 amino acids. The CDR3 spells CASRKFPGQPNEQFF.

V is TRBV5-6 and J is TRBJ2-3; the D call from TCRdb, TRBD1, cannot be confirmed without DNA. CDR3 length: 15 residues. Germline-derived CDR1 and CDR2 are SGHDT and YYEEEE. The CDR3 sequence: CASSRGTASTDTQYF.

CDR3: CASSQYGTETYEQYF. This chain joins TRBV4-1 and TRBJ2-7; TCRdb's D call, TRBD1, is unchecked because there is no DNA. Looked up from germline, CDR1 is MGHRA and CDR2 is YSYEKL. The CDR3 has 15 residues.

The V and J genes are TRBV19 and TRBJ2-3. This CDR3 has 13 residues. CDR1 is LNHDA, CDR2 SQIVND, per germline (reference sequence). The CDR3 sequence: CASSMGLTDTQYF.

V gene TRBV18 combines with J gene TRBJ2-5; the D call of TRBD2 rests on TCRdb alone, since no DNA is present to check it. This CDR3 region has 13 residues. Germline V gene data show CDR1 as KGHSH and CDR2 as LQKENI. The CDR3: CASSRSAGETQYF.

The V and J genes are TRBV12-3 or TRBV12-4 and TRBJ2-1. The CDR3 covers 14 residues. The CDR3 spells CASSSGSAYNEQFF.

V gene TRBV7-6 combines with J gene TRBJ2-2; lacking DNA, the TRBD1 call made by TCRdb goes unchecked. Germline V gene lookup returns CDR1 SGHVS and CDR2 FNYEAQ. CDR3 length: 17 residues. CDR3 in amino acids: CASSLEGRRQGTGELFF.

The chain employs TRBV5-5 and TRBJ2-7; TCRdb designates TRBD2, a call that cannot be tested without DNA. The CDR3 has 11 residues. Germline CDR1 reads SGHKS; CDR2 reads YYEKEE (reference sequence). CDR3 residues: CASSALYEQYF.

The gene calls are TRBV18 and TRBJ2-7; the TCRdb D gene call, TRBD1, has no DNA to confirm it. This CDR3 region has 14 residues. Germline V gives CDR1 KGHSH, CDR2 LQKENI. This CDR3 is CASSPAPLLYEQYF.

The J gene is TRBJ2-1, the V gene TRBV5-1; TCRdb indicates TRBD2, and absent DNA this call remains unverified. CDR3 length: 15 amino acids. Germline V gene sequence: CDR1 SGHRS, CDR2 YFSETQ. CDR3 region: CASSLELAGAGEQFF. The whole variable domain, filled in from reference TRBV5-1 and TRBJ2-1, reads KAGVTQTPRYLIKTRGQQVTLSCSPISGHRSVSWYQQTPGQGLQFLFEYFSETQRNKGNFPGRFSGRQFSNSRSEMNVSTLELGDSALYLCASSLELAGAGEQFFGPGTRLTVL.

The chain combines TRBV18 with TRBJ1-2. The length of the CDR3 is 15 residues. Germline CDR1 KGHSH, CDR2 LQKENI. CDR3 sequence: CASSPGGGPSYGYTF.

CDR3 amino acids: CASSLFQSVHEQYF. The chain combines TRBV7-9 with TRBJ2-7. CDR3 length: 14 amino acids. Per the germline V gene, CDR1 is SEHNR and CDR2 is FQNEAQ (reference sequence). The full variable domain, completed using reference TRBV7-9 and TRBJ2-7, is DTGVSQNPRHKITKRGQNVTFRCDPISEHNRLYWYRQTLGQGPEFLTYFQNEAQLEKSRLLSDRFSAERPKGSFSTLEIQRTEQGDSAMYLCASSLFQSVHEQYFGPGTRLTVT.

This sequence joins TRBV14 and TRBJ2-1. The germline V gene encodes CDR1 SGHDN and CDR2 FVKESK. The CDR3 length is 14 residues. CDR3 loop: CASSQDLSSSEQFF.

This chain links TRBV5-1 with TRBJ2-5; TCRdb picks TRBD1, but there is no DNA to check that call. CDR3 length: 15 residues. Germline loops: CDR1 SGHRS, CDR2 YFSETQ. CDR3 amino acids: CASSRPGGESETQYF. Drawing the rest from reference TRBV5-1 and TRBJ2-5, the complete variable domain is KAGVTQTPRYLIKTRGQQVTLSCSPISGHRSVSWYQQTPGQGLQFLFEYFSETQRNKGNFPGRFSGRQFSNSRSEMNVSTLELGDSALYLCASSRPGGESETQYFGPGTRLLVL.

The CDR3 loop reads CSVQTGDYGYTF. The chain employs TRBV29-1 and TRBJ1-2; with no DNA, the TCRdb D assignment of TRBD1 cannot be verified. CDR3 length equals 12 residues. Germline V lookup: CDR1 SQVTM, CDR2 ANQGSEA.

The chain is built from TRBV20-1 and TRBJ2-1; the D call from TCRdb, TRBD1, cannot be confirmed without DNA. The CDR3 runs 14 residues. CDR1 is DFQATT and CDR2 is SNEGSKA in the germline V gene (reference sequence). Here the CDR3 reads CSAKNAGDNNEQFF.

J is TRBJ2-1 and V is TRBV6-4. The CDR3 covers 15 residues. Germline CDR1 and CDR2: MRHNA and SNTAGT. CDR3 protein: CASSDFPARSDEQFF.

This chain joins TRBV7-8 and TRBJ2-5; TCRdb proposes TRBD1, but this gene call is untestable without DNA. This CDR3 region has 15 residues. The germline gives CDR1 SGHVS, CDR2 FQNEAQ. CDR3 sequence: CASSSRIGQQETQYF.

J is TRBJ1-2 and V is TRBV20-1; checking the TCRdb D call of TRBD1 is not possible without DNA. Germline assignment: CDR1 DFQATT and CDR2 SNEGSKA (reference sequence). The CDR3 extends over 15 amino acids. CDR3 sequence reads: CSASRQNGGADGYTF.

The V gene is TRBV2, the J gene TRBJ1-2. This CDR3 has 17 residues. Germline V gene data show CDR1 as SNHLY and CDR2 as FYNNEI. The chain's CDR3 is CTSSEALRGNTNYGYTF.

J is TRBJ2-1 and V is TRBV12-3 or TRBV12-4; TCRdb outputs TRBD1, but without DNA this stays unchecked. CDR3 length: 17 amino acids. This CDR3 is CASSFGRNRGEGSEQFF.

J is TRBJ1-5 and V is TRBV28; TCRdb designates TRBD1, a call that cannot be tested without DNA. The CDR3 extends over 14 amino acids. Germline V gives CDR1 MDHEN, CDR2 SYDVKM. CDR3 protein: CASRSGQYNQPQHF.

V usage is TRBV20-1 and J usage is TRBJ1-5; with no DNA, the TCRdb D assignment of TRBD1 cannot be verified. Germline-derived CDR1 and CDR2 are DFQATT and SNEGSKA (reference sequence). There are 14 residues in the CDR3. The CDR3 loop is CSAATGASNQPQHF.

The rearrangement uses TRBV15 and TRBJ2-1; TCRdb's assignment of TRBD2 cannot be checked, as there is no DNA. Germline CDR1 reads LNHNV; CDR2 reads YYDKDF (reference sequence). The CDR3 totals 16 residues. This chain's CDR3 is CATSRGGALSYNEQFF.

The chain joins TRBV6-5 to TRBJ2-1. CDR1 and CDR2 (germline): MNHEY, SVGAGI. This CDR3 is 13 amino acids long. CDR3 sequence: CASSYSIENEQFF.

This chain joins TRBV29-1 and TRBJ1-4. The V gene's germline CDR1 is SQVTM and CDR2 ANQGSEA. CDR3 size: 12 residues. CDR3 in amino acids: CSVGGGTEKLFF.

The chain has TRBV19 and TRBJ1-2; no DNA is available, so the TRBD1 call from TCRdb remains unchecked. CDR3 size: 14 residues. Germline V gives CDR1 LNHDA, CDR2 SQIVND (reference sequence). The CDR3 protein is CVSEDRRTFYGYTF.

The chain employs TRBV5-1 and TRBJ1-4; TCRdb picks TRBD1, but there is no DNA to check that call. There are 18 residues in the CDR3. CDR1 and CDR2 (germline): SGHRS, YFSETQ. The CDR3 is CASSLTPGVTGVNEKLFF.

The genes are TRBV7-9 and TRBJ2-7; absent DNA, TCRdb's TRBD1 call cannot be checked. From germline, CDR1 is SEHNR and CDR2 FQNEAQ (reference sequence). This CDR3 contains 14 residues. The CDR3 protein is CASSSTTGVNEQYF.

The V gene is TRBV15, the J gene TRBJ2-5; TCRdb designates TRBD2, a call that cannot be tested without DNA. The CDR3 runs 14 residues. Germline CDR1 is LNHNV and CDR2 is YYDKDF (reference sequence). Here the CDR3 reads CATSRDSGAETQYF.

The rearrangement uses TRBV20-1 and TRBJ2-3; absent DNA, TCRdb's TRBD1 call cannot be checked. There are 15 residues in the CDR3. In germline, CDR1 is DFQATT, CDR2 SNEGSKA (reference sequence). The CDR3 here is CSASLSLLGTDTQYF.